This TCR beta chain was captured by sequencing in a study of cytomegalovirus exposure and HLA in healthy donors. General observations from the study: In a later analysis, DRB1 alleles had the most associated TCRs; HLA-C alleles the fewest. Most subjects' HLA-A and HLA-B alleles were reportedly predicted from TCR beta sequences.

As regards this clone: Its antigen is not known.

The PCR used 60 Vbeta and 13 Jbeta primers. Some clones are missing from TCRdb's copy, which holds only in-frame ones; the method was immunoSEQ multiplex PCR. The sample holds 180,000 or so clones; 65% to 85% are singletons and the top ten take roughly 1.4%. This CDR3 spans 15 amino acids. Germline CDR1 reads SNHLY; CDR2 reads FYNNEI. Trimming removed 1 base from V and 3 bases from J, with 12 bases in between. Sample: PBMCs. The TCR comes from a girl aged 10 to 17 in good health and CMV-seropositive. The J gene is TRBJ1-2, the V gene TRBV2, with TRBD1 as a possible D gene (5 bases). The CDR3 is CASSEETRAYYGYTF. CDR3 DNA sequence: TGTGCCAGCAGTGAAGAAACCAGGGCCTACTATGGCTACACCTTC.